The rows below give T cell receptor beta chains drawn from one sample of a study of vaccination and CD4 T cells after COVID-19. TCRdb ran MiXCR on the PCR reads and lists one entry per CDR3 protein. Of around 5,700 distinct CDR3 sequences in the sample, roughly 27% were seen once. These receptors' targets are unknown. Sequenced: CD4+ T cells from blood, cultured in vitro. These receptors came from a human donor in good health. Both conserved end residues are part of each CDR3. A D gene is named only where the DNA matches it firmly. Clone size is shown for a subset of rows, as once, few, many or a class of expanded clone.

d_call,clone_size,j_call,v_call,cdr3_nt,cdr3_aa
TRBD2,NA,TRBJ2-2,TRBV7-3,TGTGCCAGCAGCCGGATGGGGGGGATCACCGGGGAGCTGTTTTTT,CASSRMGGITGELFF
TRBD1,few,TRBJ1-2,TRBV6-1,TGTGCCAGCAGTGAAGTAGGGACAGGGGAGGGCTACACCTTC,CASSEVGTGEGYTF
NA,NA,TRBJ1-1,TRBV12-3/TRBV12-4,TGTGCCAGCGTTGTGGGGGGGGGCACTGAAGCTTTCTTT,CASVVGGGTEAFF
NA,NA,TRBJ1-2,TRBV20-1,TGCAGTGCTAGAGCTTCTGGGGACTTTAACTATGGCTACACCTTC,CSARASGDFNYGYTF
NA,NA,TRBJ1-1,TRBV2,TGTGCCAGCAGTGAGGGTACCAGGGAGGCTTTCTTT,CASSEGTREAFF
NA,medium-sized,TRBJ2-5,TRBV7-2,TGTGCCAGCAGCTTAAGATGGGGAGAGACCCAGTACTTC,CASSLRWGETQYF
NA,medium-sized,TRBJ1-1,TRBV20-1,TGCAGTGCTAGAGGGGACGTCGTAACCACTGAAGCTTTCTTT,CSARGDVVTTEAFF
NA,NA,TRBJ1-6,TRBV7-3,TGTGCCAGCAGCCTCGGACACCCCTATAATTCACCCCTCCACTTT,CASSLGHPYNSPLHF
TRBD1,few,TRBJ1-1,TRBV6-1,TGTGCCAGCAAGGGGACAGGGAATATGAACACTGAAGCTTTCTTT,CASKGTGNMNTEAFF
NA,few,TRBJ1-1,TRBV10-1,TGCGCCAGCAGTCCCCCCGGAATAACTGAAGCTTTCTTT,CASSPPGITEAFF
TRBD1,NA,TRBJ1-1,TRBV5-5,TGTGCCAGCAGCCGTGGGACAGGGGGAAACACTGAAGCTTTCTTT,CASSRGTGGNTEAFF
NA,medium-sized,TRBJ1-1,TRBV6-1,TGTGCCAGCAGTCATCAGTGGAACACTGAAGCTTTCTTT,CASSHQWNTEAFF
NA,large,TRBJ1-5,TRBV7-2,TGTGCCAGCCCCGGAAGGGGGGAGTATGATCAGCCCCAGCATTTT,CASPGRGEYDQPQHF
NA,once,TRBJ2-3,TRBV5-1,TGCGCCAGCAGCTCCACCGTGGGGGGCACAGATACGCAGTATTTT,CASSSTVGGTDTQYF
NA,NA,TRBJ2-7,TRBV20-1,TGCAGTGCTGAATCAGGACTGGGAACCTACGAGCAGTACTTC,CSAESGLGTYEQYF
NA,medium-sized,TRBJ1-2,TRBV20-1,TGCAGTGCTATAAAGGTAATAGGGTGGGGGGACTATGGCTACACCTTC,CSAIKVIGWGDYGYTF
NA,NA,TRBJ2-5,TRBV30,TGTGCCTGGAGTACCAGCGAAGAGACCCAGTACTTC,CAWSTSEETQYF
NA,few,TRBJ1-3,TRBV6-1,TGTGCCAGCAGTGAGGTCGGGGGAACTGGAAACACCATATATTTT,CASSEVGGTGNTIYF
TRBD2,NA,TRBJ2-7,TRBV15,TGTGCCACCAGCCTAGCGGGGGGCTACGAGCAGTACTTC,CATSLAGGYEQYF
NA,few,TRBJ2-1,TRBV5-8,TGTGCCAGCAGCTTGCGAGCCTATCACTACAATGAGCAGTTCTTC,CASSLRAYHYNEQFF
TRBD2,NA,TRBJ2-7,TRBV6-1,TGTGCCAGCAGCTCGGGGGGATTCCCCTACGAGCAGTACTTC,CASSSGGFPYEQYF
NA,medium-sized,TRBJ1-1,TRBV6-5,TGTGCCAGCAGTTCCAGCCTGAACACTGAAGCTTTCTTT,CASSSSLNTEAFF
NA,NA,TRBJ1-2,TRBV5-6,TGTGCCAGCAGCCCCCCCTATGTGGACTATGGCTACACCTTC,CASSPPYVDYGYTF
NA,NA,TRBJ2-7,TRBV11-2,TGTGCCAGCAGCTGGAGGGGAAAGTACGAGCAGTACTTC,CASSWRGKYEQYF
NA,few,TRBJ2-5,TRBV7-9,TGTGCCAGCAGCTTCGGCACTGGGACGGATAAAGAGACCCAGTACTTC,CASSFGTGTDKETQYF
TRBD1,once,TRBJ1-2,TRBV6-1,TGTGCCAGCAGTCCCGGACAGGGGCCTCTGGGAGACTACACCTTC,CASSPGQGPLGDYTF
NA,NA,TRBJ2-7,TRBV7-3,TGTGCCAGCAGCCTAACTCCGAGACGGGGGAGAATGGACGAGCAGTACTTC,CASSLTPRRGRMDEQYF
TRBD1,few,TRBJ2-7,TRBV20-1,TGCAGTGCTAGACCACCGAGGGGGACAGATAGCTACGAGCAGTACTTC,CSARPPRGTDSYEQYF
NA,NA,TRBJ2-7,TRBV27,TGTGCCAGCAGTCCCCGGGTCCTAACGGGGTACGAGCAGTACTTC,CASSPRVLTGYEQYF
NA,NA,TRBJ2-5,TRBV9,TGTGCCAGCAGCGTAGCTACTGGAAGGGAGACCCAGTACTTC,CASSVATGRETQYF
NA,NA,TRBJ2-1,TRBV6-4,TGTGCCAGCAGTAAGAAGTTTTCAGGGGTACTTCACAATGAGCAGTTCTTC,CASSKKFSGVLHNEQFF
TRBD1,NA,TRBJ1-2,TRBV9,TGTGCCAGCAGCAAGGGGGCGGGGGATGGCTACACCTTC,CASSKGAGDGYTF
NA,once,TRBJ2-3,TRBV11-2,TGTGCCAGCAGCTTAGGTGGCAGCAACACAGATACGCAGTATTTT,CASSLGGSNTDTQYF
NA,NA,TRBJ1-1,TRBV12-3/TRBV12-4,TGTGCCAGCAGTTTAGGGTCAGTGAACACTGAAGCTTTCTTT,CASSLGSVNTEAFF
TRBD2,NA,TRBJ2-1,TRBV24-1,TGTGCCACCAGTGATTCCGGGACTAGCGGATACCATGAGCAGTTCTTC,CATSDSGTSGYHEQFF
TRBD1,medium-sized,TRBJ1-2,TRBV20-1,TGCAGTGCTTATACATCGACAGGGGCCCTCTATGGCTACACCTTC,CSAYTSTGALYGYTF
NA,few,TRBJ1-1,TRBV6-1,TGTGCCAGCAGGCCCCAGCCTATTGAGAACACTGAAGCTTTCTTT,CASRPQPIENTEAFF
NA,NA,TRBJ2-7,TRBV11-2,TGTGCCAGCAGCCCCACTCCCATGGCCTACGAGCAGTACTTC,CASSPTPMAYEQYF
NA,NA,TRBJ1-2,TRBV19,TGTGCCAGTAGTTCCCGTGCACAGTACTATGGCTACACCTTC,CASSSRAQYYGYTF
NA,few,TRBJ2-7,TRBV6-5,TGTGCCAGCAGTTACGGAGAGGGAGTCAACGAGCAGTACTTC,CASSYGEGVNEQYF
NA,NA,TRBJ2-1,TRBV5-6,TGTGCCAGCAGCCCTTGGAACAATGAGCAGTTCTTC,CASSPWNNEQFF